This is a list of T cell receptor beta chains from one sample in a study of human T cells and chemical hapten exposure. Using its own MiXCR run on the RACE reads, TCRdb lists one record per CDR3 protein. This sample has 70,000 or so distinct CDR3 sequences, with around 10% found just once. Sequenced material: whole blood, taken in connection with sensitization to the hapten diphenylcyclopropenone (DPC). These receptors were taken from a woman in her forties or fifties with alopecia areata. Some clones in this sample may be carry-over from other donors' samples. The CDR3 runs from the conserved cysteine through the conserved F or W. A D gene is named only where the DNA matches it firmly. Size tells how often a clone was seen (once, few, many) or the class of an expanded clone, and some rows leave it out.

cdr3_nt	cdr3_aa	d_call	v_call	j_call	clone_size
TGTGCTAGTGGCAGCGGGAATTCGTATGAGCAGTTCTTC	CASGSGNSYEQFF	TRBD2	TRBV12-5	TRBJ2-1	many
TGCAGCGTCGTCCGGACAGCCTCCGTCAACTATGGCTACACCTTC	CSVVRTASVNYGYTF	NA	TRBV29-1	TRBJ1-2	NA
TGCGCCAGCAGCTTGGGGGTTGTTAATGAAAAACTGTTTTTT	CASSLGVVNEKLFF	NA	TRBV5-1	TRBJ1-4	NA
TGTGCCAGCGGGGATTCGGCTGAAGCTTTCTTT	CASGDSAEAFF	NA	TRBV6-2/TRBV6-3	TRBJ1-1	medium-sized
TGTGCCAGCAGCTCCCCGGTAGAACCCAAGTCTGGAAACACCATATATTTT	CASSSPVEPKSGNTIYF	NA	TRBV7-9	TRBJ1-3	many
TGCGCCAGCAGCTTGGCCCGAGGGGAAGGGACGACTGAAGCTTTCTTT	CASSLARGEGTTEAFF	NA	TRBV5-1	TRBJ1-1	NA
TGTGCCAGCGTCGAAATAAAGGCTGGACGCTCTGAAGCTTTCTTT	CASVEIKAGRSEAFF	NA	TRBV21-1	TRBJ1-1	many
TGTGCCAGCAAACTAGCGGGAGGGGGATACGAGCAGTACTTC	CASKLAGGGYEQYF	TRBD2	TRBV12-3/TRBV12-4	TRBJ2-7	few
TGCAGTGCTAGACGGACAGGGGGCGGCTTTGAGCAGTTCTTC	CSARRTGGGFEQFF	TRBD1	TRBV20-1	TRBJ2-1	many
TGTGCCAGCAGCTTGGTGGGCAGGGGTAGGGAGACTGAAGCTTTCTTT	CASSLVGRGRETEAFF	NA	TRBV5-4	TRBJ1-1	few
TGTGCCAGCAGTGAGGACAGGGGCCATACCGGGGAGCTGTTTTTT	CASSEDRGHTGELFF	TRBD1	TRBV28	TRBJ2-2	NA
TGTGCCAGCAGCGAGCAAACCACAGGCCCGAACATTCAGTACTTC	CASSEQTTGPNIQYF	NA	TRBV11-2	TRBJ2-4	NA
TGTGCCAGCAGTTTCACAGAGTTTACCGAGCAGTACTTC	CASSFTEFTEQYF	NA	TRBV28	TRBJ2-7	NA
TGTGCCAGCAGCCCTCCAGGGGCGGGTAATTCGGAGACCCAGTACTTC	CASSPPGAGNSETQYF	NA	TRBV7-2	TRBJ2-5	many
TGTGCCAGCAGCCAGGGTCTTAATTCACCCCTCCACTTT	CASSQGLNSPLHF	NA	TRBV6-5	TRBJ1-6	many
TGTGCCAGCAGCCAAAGGCACGGGGAGAGCGAAAAACTGTTTTTT	CASSQRHGESEKLFF	NA	TRBV3-1	TRBJ1-4	once
TGTGCCAGCAGCCAACAGGGCTCTGGCACTGAAGCTTTCTTT	CASSQQGSGTEAFF	NA	TRBV12-3/TRBV12-4	TRBJ1-1	many
TGTGCCAGCAGTTACATGGGGGGCGGCTACGAGCAGTACTTC	CASSYMGGGYEQYF	NA	TRBV6-2/TRBV6-3	TRBJ2-7	NA
TGTGCCAGCAGATCCCTTCAGGATTCAGATACGCAGTATTTT	CASRSLQDSDTQYF	NA	TRBV5-5	TRBJ2-3	NA
TGTGCCAGCAGCCAAGATAGGCGGGAGACCGGAAATGAGCAGTTCTTC	CASSQDRRETGNEQFF	TRBD2	TRBV4-2	TRBJ2-1	NA
TGTGCCAGCAGCCTAAGGACCCCGAGCTATGGCTACACCTTC	CASSLRTPSYGYTF	NA	TRBV28	TRBJ1-2	NA
TGTGCCAGCAGTTACGGCGTCGCTAACTACGAGCAGTACTTC	CASSYGVANYEQYF	NA	TRBV6-2/TRBV6-3	TRBJ2-7	many